These 27 T cell receptor beta chains share one sample of origin, sequenced in a study of Graves' ophthalmopathy and Graves' hyperthyroidism. RNA transcripts provided the template for amplifying TCR beta CDR3 regions. RT-PCR with HTBI primers came first, then second-round multiplex PCR. Each CDR3 protein gets one entry after TCRdb re-called the multiplex PCR reads with MiXCR. The sample comprises hundreds of thousands of distinct CDR3 sequences, roughly 21% of which are singletons, and roughly 3% rests with the top ten. The sample taken for sequencing was peripheral blood. Source of these receptors: a woman between 18 and 30 years old with stable Graves' hyperthyroidism.

The rearrangement uses TRBV11-3 and TRBJ1-2, with TRBD1 matching 7 bases. The CDR3 consists of 12 residues. The J segment lost 11 bases and the V segment lost 5 bases, leaving 8 bases of the junction unmatched. Per germline, CDR1 SGHNT and CDR2 YENEEA. Here the CDR3 DNA reads TGTGCCAGCAGCCTCGGGACAGAACATTACACCTTC. The encoded protein is CASSLGTEHYTF.

This clonotype was counted many times. The chain is built from TRBV11-2 and TRBJ2-7; D is undetermined. Germline V gene lookup returns CDR1 SGHAT and CDR2 FQNNGV. The V gene lost 1 base and the J gene lost 6 bases, with 13 bases spanning the gap. The CDR3 is made up of 14 amino acids. CDR3 DNA sequence: TGTGCCAGCAGCTTAGGGGGTCGGGCCCCCGAGCAGTACTTC. Protein sequence: CASSLGGRAPEQYF.

This clonotype was detected many times. The J gene is TRBJ1-5, the V gene TRBV5-1; D not certain. Germline V gene lookup returns CDR1 SGHRS and CDR2 YFSETQ. V lost 2 bases and J lost 5, with 2 bases in between. The CDR3 is 11 residues long. CDR3 region: CASSLYQPQHF. The CDR3 DNA reads as TGCGCCAGCAGCTTATATCAGCCCCAGCATTTT. The variable domain in full, completed from reference TRBV5-1 and TRBJ1-5, reads KAGVTQTPRYLIKTRGQQVTLSCSPISGHRSVSWYQQTPGQGLQFLFEYFSETQRNKGNFPGRFSGRQFSNSRSEMNVSTLELGDSALYLCASSLYQPQHFGDGTRLSIL.

This clonotype has only a few counts. This rearrangement joins TRBV4-1 to TRBJ2-7, with TRBD2 matching over 7 bases. Germline CDR1 reads MGHRA; CDR2 reads YSYEKL. CDR3 length: 14 residues. After removal of 3 bases from V and 5 bases from J, the junction contained 7 bases not matched to a gene. This CDR3 reads CASSQGEGGDEQYF. For the CDR3, the DNA is TGCGCCAGCAGCCAGGGCGAGGGAGGGGACGAGCAGTACTTC.

This clonotype was recorded many times. CDR3 region: CASSLVLGFQPQHF. CDR3 DNA: TGTGCCAGCAGCTTAGTTCTGGGTTTCCAGCCCCAGCATTTT. The V and J genes are TRBV7-2 and TRBJ1-5; the D is unclear. Germline V gene lookup returns CDR1 SGHTA and CDR2 FQGNSA. The length of the CDR3 is 14 residues. Trimming took 1 base from V and 7 from J, leaving 11 bases between them.

This rearrangement joins TRBV28 to TRBJ1-2; D remains ambiguous. The CDR3 totals 15 residues. CDR1 and CDR2 from the germline V gene are MDHEN and SYDVKM. V lost 2 bases and J 0 bases, leaving 10 bases between the germline ends. The CDR3 coding sequence is TGTGCCAGCAGTTTAGAGGATCCAGCTAACTATGGCTACACCTTC. Translation: CASSLEDPANYGYTF.

There are a few counts of this clonotype. The chain links TRBV20-1 to TRBJ2-7; 12 positions match TRBD2. This CDR3 spans 14 amino acids. The germline V gene has CDR1 DFQATT and CDR2 SNEGSKA (reference sequence). The V gene end was trimmed by 4 bases and the J gene end by 5 bases; junction bases not matched to a gene: 6. The CDR3 region has the DNA TGCAGTGCTACCGGACTAGCGGGGAAGAACGAGCAGTACTTC. Its protein is CSATGLAGKNEQYF.

This clonotype was counted ten times or more. The genes are TRBV9 and TRBJ2-5; 7 bases agree with TRBD1. CDR3 length equals 15 residues. V gave up 4 bases and J gave up 2 bases; unmatched junction bases: 8. Germline loops: CDR1 SGDLS, CDR2 YYNGEE. CDR3 sequence: CASSPQGQPQETQYF. The DNA for the CDR3 is TGTGCCAGCAGCCCACAGGGACAGCCTCAAGAGACCCAGTACTTC.

This clonotype was seen ten or more times. V is TRBV2 and J is TRBJ2-7, with D maybe TRBD2 (6 bases). Trimming took 6 bases from V and 3 from J, leaving 21 bases between them. The germline gives CDR1 SNHLY, CDR2 FYNNEI. This CDR3 has 16 residues. CDR3 residues: CASRGGLLPPYYEQYF. DNA for the CDR3: TGTGCCAGCAGGGGGGGTCTGCTGCCCCCCTACTACGAGCAGTACTTC. Based on the CDR3 plus reference TRBV2 and TRBJ2-7, the full variable domain is EPEVTQTPSHQVTQMGQEVILRCVPISNHLYFYWYRQILGQKVEFLVSFYNNEISEKSEIFDDQFSVERPDGSNFTLKIRSTKLEDSAMYFCASRGGLLPPYYEQYFGPGTRLTVT.

This clonotype was counted at least ten times. The rearrangement joins TRBV6-2 or TRBV6-3 to TRBJ1-1; D is unclear. Germline lookup yields CDR1 MNHEY and CDR2 SVGEGT. The CDR3 loop spans 18 amino acids. V shed 0 bases and J shed 1 base, with 18 bases lying between them. The CDR3 region has the DNA TGTGCCAGCAGTTACTCTATCGGCAGCTACATATCGAACACTGAAGCTTTCTTT. It codes for CASSYSIGSYISNTEAFF.

This clonotype has a count of ten or more. The gene calls are TRBV20-1 and TRBJ2-7, with a tentative D call TRBD1 (6 bases). The V end was cut by 3 bases, the J end by 2 bases, with 35 bases between. Germline CDR1 DFQATT, CDR2 SNEGSKA (reference sequence). This CDR3 has 21 amino acids. The CDR3 nucleotides are TGCAGTGCTAGCGGACGAGGGACGGGGACAACAATGGAGATGCGAACCTACGAGCAGTACTTC. It is translated as CSASGRGTGTTMEMRTYEQYF.

This clonotype was found many times. The chain joins TRBV3-1 to TRBJ2-7; TRBD2 matches 7 bases. In germline, CDR1 is LGHDT, CDR2 YNNKEL (reference sequence). With V trimmed by 1 base and J by 4 bases, 4 bases remained unmatched. CDR3 length equals 14 residues. Here the CDR3 DNA reads TGTGCCAGCAGCCAAGCGGGAGGAAATTACGAGCAGTACTTC. Residues: CASSQAGGNYEQYF.

Ten or more counts support this clonotype. The chain links TRBV6-5 to TRBJ2-5, with TRBD2 matching over 10 bases. In germline, CDR1 is MNHEY, CDR2 SVGAGI. J gave up 7 bases and V 8 bases, and 16 bases lay outside the gene matches. The CDR3 covers 16 residues. As DNA, the CDR3 is TGTGCCAGCCAACTAAAAAGCGGGAGGGCCATCGGGACCCAGTACTTC. Its protein is CASQLKSGRAIGTQYF.

This clonotype was seen at least ten times. The chain carries TRBV27 and TRBJ2-7, with D tentatively TRBD1 (6 bases). This CDR3 contains 13 residues. CDR1 and CDR2 (germline): MNHEY, SMNVEV (reference sequence). The V end lost 2 bases, the J end lost 6 bases, and 11 bases lay between the germline ends. CDR3 coding DNA: TGTGCCAGCAGTTTACACGGACAGTTCGAGCAGTACTTC. It yields the protein CASSLHGQFEQYF.

This clonotype was recorded many times. The rearrangement joins TRBV28 to TRBJ1-1; the D is unclear. The germline V and J ends were trimmed by 7 bases and 2 bases, with 14 bases remaining between them. CDR1 and CDR2 from the germline V gene are MDHEN and SYDVKM. CDR3 length equals 14 residues. CDR3 sequence (DNA): TGTGCCAGCACCGAACAGCCCGTCAACACTGAAGCTTTCTTT. Translated: CASTEQPVNTEAFF.

This clonotype was seen at least ten times. The gene calls are TRBV30 and TRBJ1-2; the D is unclear. From germline, CDR1 is GTSNPN and CDR2 SVGIG (reference sequence). Deletions cut 5 bases from V and 10 bases from J, with 11 bases between. The CDR3 loop spans 10 amino acids. CDR3 protein: CAWGEWDYTF. The CDR3 nucleotides are TGTGCCTGGGGGGAGTGGGACTACACCTTC. Using reference TRBV30 and TRBJ1-2 for the parts outside the CDR3, the full variable domain is SQTIHQWPATLVQPVGSPLSLECTVEGTSNPNLYWYRQAAGRGLQLLFYSVGIGQISSEVPQNLSASRPQDRQFILSSKKLLLSDSGFYLCAWGEWDYTFGSGTRLTVV.

The gene calls are TRBV6-2 or TRBV6-3 and TRBJ2-7, with TRBD1 matching 8 bases. CDR3 length equals 17 residues. In germline, CDR1 is MNHEY, CDR2 SVGEGT. Unmatched junction bases numbered 15, after V lost 5 bases and J lost 3 bases. The CDR3 DNA reads TGTGCCAGCAGTACCCCGTCGGGGACAGGCTCAATCTACGAGCAGTACTTC. This encodes CASSTPSGTGSIYEQYF.

In its sample, this clonotype was seen many times. The chain recombines TRBV12-3 or TRBV12-4 with TRBJ2-5; 8 bases line up with TRBD1. The CDR3 sequence is 13 residues long. J gave up 4 bases and V 4 bases, and 2 bases lay outside the gene matches. The CDR3 here is CASSSGQGETQYF. CDR3 DNA sequence: TGTGCCAGCAGTTCAGGACAGGGAGAGACCCAGTACTTC.

This chain uses TRBV6-2 or TRBV6-3 with TRBJ1-2; 7 bases fit TRBD1. The trim removed 2 bases at V and 8 bases at J, leaving 17 bases unmatched. Per the germline V gene, CDR1 is MNHEY and CDR2 is SVGEGT. CDR3 length equals 17 residues. The CDR3 nucleotides read TGTGCCAGCAGTTACCCGACAGGGACGCTCTCACACGTCGGCTACACCTTC. This codes for CASSYPTGTLSHVGYTF.

This clonotype was detected many times. The CDR3 spells CATSDFPRAGRETQYF. DNA for the CDR3: TGTGCCACCAGTGATTTCCCCAGGGCCGGGAGAGAGACCCAGTACTTC. The chain is built from TRBV24-1 and TRBJ2-5, with D possibly matching TRBD2 (6 bases). Deletions cut 1 base from V and 4 bases from J, with 15 bases between. The CDR3 sequence is 16 residues long. Germline CDR1 reads KGHDR; CDR2 reads SFDVKD.

This clonotype occurred many times. The gene calls are TRBV30 and TRBJ2-4, with D uncertain. With the DNA end fitting TRBJ2-1 better, the J assignment may be wrong. The CDR3 consists of 11 residues. Per germline, CDR1 GTSNPN and CDR2 SVGIG (reference sequence). The CDR3 region has the DNA TGTGCCTGTAAGAGATGGGTGGGGCAGTTCTTC. Its protein is CACKRWVGQFF.

The rearrangement joins TRBV2 to TRBJ1-6; no firm D call. Trimming took off 4 bases at V and 15 bases at J, with 19 bases between the two ends. There are 14 residues in the CDR3. Germline V CDR1 and CDR2: SNHLY, FYNNEI. CDR3 sequence: CASSVNALLAHLHF. CDR3 in DNA: TGTGCCAGCAGTGTGAATGCCCTTCTGGCACACCTCCACTTT.

This clonotype was detected ten times or more. The chain couples TRBV5-4 to TRBJ2-7, with D possibly being TRBD1 (6 bases). V lost 4 bases to trimming and J lost 5 bases, with 13 bases between them. Germline lookup yields CDR1 SGHNT and CDR2 YYREEE (reference sequence). The CDR3 consists of 13 residues. The CDR3 loop is CASSRRGLDEQYF. The CDR3 DNA is TGTGCCAGCAGCCGCAGGGGTCTCGACGAGCAGTACTTC.

This clonotype was recorded at least ten times. The V gene is TRBV2, the J gene TRBJ2-2; D not certain. CDR1 and CDR2 (germline): SNHLY, FYNNEI. This CDR3 spans 13 amino acids. The V end was cut by 6 bases, the J end by 4 bases, with 9 bases between. The chain's CDR3 is CASSSQTTGELFF. CDR3 bases: TGTGCCAGCAGCTCACAGACCACCGGGGAGCTGTTTTTT.

This clonotype was seen repeatedly, ten times or more. The chain employs TRBV20-1 and TRBJ2-7; weak D call: TRBD1 (6 bases). The CDR3 loop spans 14 amino acids. V gave up 1 base and J gave up 2 bases, with 12 bases separating them. The germline V gene has CDR1 DFQATT and CDR2 SNEGSKA (reference sequence). CDR3 bases: TGCAGTGCTAGAGGGGGGCTCGGGGCCTACGAGCAGTACTTC. Protein sequence: CSARGGLGAYEQYF.

This clonotype was recorded at least ten times. The rearrangement uses TRBV7-9 and TRBJ2-7; TRBD1 is a possible D gene (6 bases). V was shortened by 4 bases and J by 6 bases, with 19 bases between the two germline ends. This CDR3 region has 15 residues. The germline V gene has CDR1 SEHNR and CDR2 FQNEAQ (reference sequence). The CDR3 is CASSYSGTSPPEQYF. In DNA form, the CDR3 reads TGTGCCAGCAGCTACTCCGGGACATCCCCTCCCGAGCAGTACTTC. Full variable domain (rest looked up from reference TRBV7-9 and TRBJ2-7): DTGVSQNPRHKITKRGQNVTFRCDPISEHNRLYWYRQTLGQGPEFLTYFQNEAQLEKSRLLSDRFSAERPKGSFSTLEIQRTEQGDSAMYLCASSYSGTSPPEQYFGPGTRLTVT.

CDR3 sequence reads: CASSLGRWGSMNTEAFF. For the CDR3, the DNA is TGTGCCAGCAGTTTAGGACGTTGGGGTTCTATGAACACTGAAGCTTTCTTT. The rearrangement links TRBV28 to TRBJ1-1, with D unclear. Germline V gene data show CDR1 as MDHEN and CDR2 as SYDVKM. Trimming stripped 2 bases from V and 0 bases from J, with 16 bases between. The CDR3 runs to 17 residues.